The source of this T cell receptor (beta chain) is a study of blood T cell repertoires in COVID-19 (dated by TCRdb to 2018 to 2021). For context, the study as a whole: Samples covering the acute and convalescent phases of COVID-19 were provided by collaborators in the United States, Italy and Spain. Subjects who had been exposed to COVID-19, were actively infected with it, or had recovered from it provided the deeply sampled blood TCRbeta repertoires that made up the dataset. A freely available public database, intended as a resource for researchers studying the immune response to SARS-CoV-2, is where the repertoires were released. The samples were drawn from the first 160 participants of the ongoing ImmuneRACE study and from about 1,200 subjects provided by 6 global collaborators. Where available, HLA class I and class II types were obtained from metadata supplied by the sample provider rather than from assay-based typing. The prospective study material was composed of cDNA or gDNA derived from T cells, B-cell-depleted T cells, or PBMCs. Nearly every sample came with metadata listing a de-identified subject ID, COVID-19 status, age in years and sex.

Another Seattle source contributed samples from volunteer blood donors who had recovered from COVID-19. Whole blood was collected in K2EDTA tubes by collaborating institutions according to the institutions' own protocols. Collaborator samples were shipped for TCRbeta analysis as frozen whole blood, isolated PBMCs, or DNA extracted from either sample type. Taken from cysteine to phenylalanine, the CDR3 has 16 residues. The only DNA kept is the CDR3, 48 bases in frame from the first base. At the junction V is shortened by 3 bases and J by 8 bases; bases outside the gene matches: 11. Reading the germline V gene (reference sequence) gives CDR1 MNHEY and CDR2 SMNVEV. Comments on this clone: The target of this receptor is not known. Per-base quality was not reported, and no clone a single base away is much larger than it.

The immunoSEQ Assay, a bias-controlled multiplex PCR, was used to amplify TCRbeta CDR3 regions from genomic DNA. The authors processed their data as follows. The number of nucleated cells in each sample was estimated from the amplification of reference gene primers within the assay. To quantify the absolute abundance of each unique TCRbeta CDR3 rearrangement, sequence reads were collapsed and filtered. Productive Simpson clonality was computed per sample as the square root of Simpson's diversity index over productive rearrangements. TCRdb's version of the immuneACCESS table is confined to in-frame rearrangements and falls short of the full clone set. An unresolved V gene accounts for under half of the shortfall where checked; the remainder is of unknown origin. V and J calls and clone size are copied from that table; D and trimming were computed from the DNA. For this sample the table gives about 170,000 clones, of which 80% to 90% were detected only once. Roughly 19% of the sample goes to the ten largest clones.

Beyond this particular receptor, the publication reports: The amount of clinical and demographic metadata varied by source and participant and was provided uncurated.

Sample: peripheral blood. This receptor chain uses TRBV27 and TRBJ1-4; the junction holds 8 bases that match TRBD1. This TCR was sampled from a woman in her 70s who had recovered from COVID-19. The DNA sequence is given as TGTGCCAGCAGTTTTGCTTCGGCAGGGGGCGCAGAAAAACTGTTTTTT. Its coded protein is CASSFASAGGAEKLFF.